This T cell receptor (beta chain) was sequenced for a study of CD8 T cells in ankylosing spondylitis (dated 2017 in TCRdb). About the investigation overall: The study set out to find disease-linked TCR variants by profiling T cell receptor beta repertoires in ankylosing spondylitis patients and healthy donors. In total, the full study cohort was made up of 85 to 140 healthy donors and 20 to 25 ankylosing spondylitis patients. Peripheral blood was sampled, and synovial fluid was also collected from ankylosing spondylitis patients. General study outcomes and caveats: According to the report, matched synovial fluid samples from ankylosing spondylitis patients were significantly enriched for the disease-linked clones. Some TCR beta motif variants had previously been reported in synovial fluid and blood of reactive arthritis patients, which suggested common disease-initiation mechanisms. A TCR beta motif made up of several highly homologous amino acid variants appeared to be characteristic of blood from ankylosing spondylitis patients. The disease-linked clones showed a CD8+ phenotype and occurred at relatively low frequencies in peripheral blood.

This clonotype occurred many times. The target of this receptor is not known. Per-base quality was not reported, and no clone a single base away is much larger than it. For CDR1 and CDR2, the germline V gene lists SQVTM and ANQGSEA. Reading from cysteine to phenylalanine, the CDR3 counts 12 amino acids. Only CDR3 DNA is held: 36 bases, read in frame from base 1. V drops 4 bases and J drops 0 bases, leaving 4 bases in between. The run used an Illumina HiSeq 2500. TCR beta libraries were prepared by quantitative 5'-RACE with molecular barcodes. The original methods were these. Disease-linked TCR variants were identified with a new computational method built on a probabilistic model of VDJ rearrangement. TCRdb handled the public reads itself, with Q25 trimming in fastp and clone calling in MiXCR, and kept productive beta chains. For every CDR3 protein sequence, its rows merge into one entry that carries the most common genes and DNA. For this entry, the V and J calls and clone size follow TCRdb and not the study's own pipeline. This sample comprises 100,000 to 150,000 distinct CDR3 sequences, 9.3% of them detected only once. Together, the top ten hold approximately 3.5% of the sample.

The rearranged chain carries TRBV29-1 and TRBJ1-5; the D gene is not confidently resolved. Material for sequencing was blood, either unsorted or a sorted T cell fraction (not recorded which). The receptor comes from a male donor with ankylosing spondylitis or in good health (not recorded which). The CDR3 protein: CSVGDSNQPQHF. The nucleotides are TGCAGCGTTGGAGATAGCAATCAGCCCCAGCATTTT. When the CDR3 is completed using the reference TRBV29-1 and TRBJ1-5 genes on either side, the full variable domain is SAVISQKPSRDICQRGTSLTIQCQVDSQVTMMFWYRQQPGQSLTLIATANQGSEATYESGFVIDKFPISRPNLTFSTLTVSNMSPEDSSIYLCSVGDSNQPQHFGDGTRLSIL.